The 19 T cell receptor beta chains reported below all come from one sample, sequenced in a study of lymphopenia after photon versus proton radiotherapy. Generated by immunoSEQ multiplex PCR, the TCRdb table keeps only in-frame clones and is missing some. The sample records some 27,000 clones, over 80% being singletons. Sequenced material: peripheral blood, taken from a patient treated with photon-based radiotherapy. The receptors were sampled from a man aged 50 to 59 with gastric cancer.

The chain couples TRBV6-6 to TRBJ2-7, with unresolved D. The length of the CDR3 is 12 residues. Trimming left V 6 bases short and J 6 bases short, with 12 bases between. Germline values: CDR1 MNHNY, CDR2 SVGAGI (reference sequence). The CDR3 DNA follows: TGTGCCAGCAGAGATAGTTCGCCCGAGCAGTACTTC. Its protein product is CASRDSSPEQYF.

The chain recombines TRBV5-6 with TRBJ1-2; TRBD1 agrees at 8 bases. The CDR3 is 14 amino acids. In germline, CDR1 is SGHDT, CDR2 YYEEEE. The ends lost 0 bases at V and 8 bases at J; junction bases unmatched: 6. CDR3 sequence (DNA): TGTGCCAGCAGCTTGGGAGCAGGGGGCAGCGGCTACACCTTC. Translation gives CASSLGAGGSGYTF.

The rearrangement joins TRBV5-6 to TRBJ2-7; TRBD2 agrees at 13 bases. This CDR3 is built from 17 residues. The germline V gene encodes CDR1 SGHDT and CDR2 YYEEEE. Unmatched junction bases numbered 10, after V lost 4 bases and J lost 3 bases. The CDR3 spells CASSKDGLAGAHYEQYF. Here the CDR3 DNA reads TGTGCCAGCAGCAAAGACGGACTAGCGGGGGCCCACTACGAGCAGTACTTC.

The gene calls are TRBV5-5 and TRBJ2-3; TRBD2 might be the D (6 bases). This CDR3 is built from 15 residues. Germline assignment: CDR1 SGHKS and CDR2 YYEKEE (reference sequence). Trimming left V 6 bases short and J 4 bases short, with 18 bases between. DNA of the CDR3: TGTGCCAGCATCCCGCGGGCTAGCGAAGCAGATACGCAGTATTTT. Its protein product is CASIPRASEADTQYF.

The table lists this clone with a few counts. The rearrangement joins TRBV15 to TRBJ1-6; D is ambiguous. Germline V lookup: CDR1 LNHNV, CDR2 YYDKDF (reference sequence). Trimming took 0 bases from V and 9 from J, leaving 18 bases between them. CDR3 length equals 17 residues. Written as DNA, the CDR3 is TGTGCCACCAGCAGAGATTCTTCCGGAGGATTCTCTTCACCCCTCCACTTT. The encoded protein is CATSRDSSGGFSSPLHF.

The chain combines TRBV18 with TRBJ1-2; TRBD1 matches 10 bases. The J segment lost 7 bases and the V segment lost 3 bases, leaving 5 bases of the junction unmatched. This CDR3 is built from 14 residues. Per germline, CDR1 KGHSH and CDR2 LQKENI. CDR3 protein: CASSPGTGVVGYTF. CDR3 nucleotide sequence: TGTGCCAGCTCACCCGGGACAGGGGTAGTTGGCTACACCTTC.

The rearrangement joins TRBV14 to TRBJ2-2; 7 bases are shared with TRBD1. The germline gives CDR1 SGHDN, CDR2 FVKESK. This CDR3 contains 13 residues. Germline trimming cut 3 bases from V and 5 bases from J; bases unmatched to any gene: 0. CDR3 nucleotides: TGTGCCAGCAGCCAGGGACAGACCGGGGAGCTGTTTTTT. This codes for CASSQGQTGELFF.

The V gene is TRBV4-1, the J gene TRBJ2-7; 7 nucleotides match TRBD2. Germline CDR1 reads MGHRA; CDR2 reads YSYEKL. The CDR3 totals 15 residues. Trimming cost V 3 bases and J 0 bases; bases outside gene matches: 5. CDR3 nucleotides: TGCGCCAGCAGCCATACCGGGACTATCTCCTACGAGCAGTACTTC. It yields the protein CASSHTGTISYEQYF.

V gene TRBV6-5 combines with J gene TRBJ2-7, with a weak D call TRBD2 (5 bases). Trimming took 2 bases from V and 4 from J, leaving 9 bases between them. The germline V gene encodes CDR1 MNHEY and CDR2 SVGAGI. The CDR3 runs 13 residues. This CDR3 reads CASSYVRGYEQYV. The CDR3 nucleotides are TGTGCCAGCAGTTACGTGAGAGGGTACGAGCAGTACGTC.

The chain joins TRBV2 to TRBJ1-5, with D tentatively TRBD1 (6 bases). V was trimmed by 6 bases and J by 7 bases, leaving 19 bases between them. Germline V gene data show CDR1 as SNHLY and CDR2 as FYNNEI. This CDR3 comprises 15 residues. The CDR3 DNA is TGTGCCAGCAGGGGGAACACAGGGTATAGACAGCCCCAGCATTTT. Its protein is CASRGNTGYRQPQHF.

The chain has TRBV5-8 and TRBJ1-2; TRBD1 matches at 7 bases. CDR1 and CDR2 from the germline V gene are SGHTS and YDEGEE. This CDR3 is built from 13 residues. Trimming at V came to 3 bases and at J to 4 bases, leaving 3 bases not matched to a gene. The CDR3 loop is CASSSTGAYGYTF. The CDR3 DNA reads TGTGCCAGCAGCTCCACAGGGGCCTATGGCTACACCTTC.

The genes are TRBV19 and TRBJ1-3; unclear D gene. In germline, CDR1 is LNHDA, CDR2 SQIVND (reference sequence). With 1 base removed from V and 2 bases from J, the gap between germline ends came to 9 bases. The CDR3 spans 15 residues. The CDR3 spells CASSIGGQTGNTIYF. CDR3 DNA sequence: TGTGCCAGTAGTATAGGGGGTCAAACTGGAAACACCATATATTTT. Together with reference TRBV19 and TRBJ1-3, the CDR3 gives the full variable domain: DGGITQSPKYLFRKEGQNVTLSCEQNLNHDAMYWYRQDPGQGLRLIYYSQIVNDFQKGDIAEGYSVSREKKESFPLTVTSAQKNPTAFYLCASSIGGQTGNTIYFGEGSWLTVV.

This CDR3 is CASIDRGMNSPLHF. DNA for the CDR3: TGTGCCAGCATCGACAGGGGAATGAATTCACCCCTCCACTTT. The rearrangement joins TRBV6-1 to TRBJ1-6; 8 bases are a match to TRBD1. CDR3 size: 14 residues. Germline CDR1 and CDR2: MNHNS and SASEGT. V lost 7 bases to trimming and J lost 7 bases; unmatched junction nucleotides: 6.

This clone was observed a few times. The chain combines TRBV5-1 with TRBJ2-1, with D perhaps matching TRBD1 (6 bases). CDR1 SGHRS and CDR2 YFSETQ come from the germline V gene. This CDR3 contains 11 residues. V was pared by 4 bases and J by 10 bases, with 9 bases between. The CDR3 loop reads CASSRDIEQFF. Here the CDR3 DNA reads TGCGCCAGCAGCCGGGACATCGAGCAGTTCTTC.

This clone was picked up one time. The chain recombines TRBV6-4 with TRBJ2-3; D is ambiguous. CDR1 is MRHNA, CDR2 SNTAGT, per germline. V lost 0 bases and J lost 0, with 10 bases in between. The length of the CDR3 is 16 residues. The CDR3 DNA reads TGTGCCAGCAGTGACTCGGGCGGAACTAGCACAGATACGCAGTATTTT. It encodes CASSDSGGTSTDTQYF.

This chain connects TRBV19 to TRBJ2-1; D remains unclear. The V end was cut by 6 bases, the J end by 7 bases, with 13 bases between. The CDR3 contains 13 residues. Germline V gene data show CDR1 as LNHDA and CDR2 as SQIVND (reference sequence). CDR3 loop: CASRPNRVNEQFF. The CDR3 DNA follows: TGTGCCAGTAGGCCCAATCGGGTAAATGAGCAGTTCTTC.

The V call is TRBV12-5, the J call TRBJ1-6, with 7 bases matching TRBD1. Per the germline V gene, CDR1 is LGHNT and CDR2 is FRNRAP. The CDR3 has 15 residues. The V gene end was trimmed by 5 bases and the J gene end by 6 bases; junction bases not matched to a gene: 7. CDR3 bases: TGTGCTAGTGGTAAGGGGGACAGCTTTAATTCACCCCTCCACTTT. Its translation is CASGKGDSFNSPLHF.

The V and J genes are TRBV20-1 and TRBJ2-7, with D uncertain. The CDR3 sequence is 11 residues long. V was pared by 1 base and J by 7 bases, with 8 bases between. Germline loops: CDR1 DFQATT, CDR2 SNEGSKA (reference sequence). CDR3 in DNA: TGCAGTGCTAGAGGCCAGAGGGAGCAGTACTTC. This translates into CSARGQREQYF.

CDR3 DNA: TGTGCAAGTCGCTTGGTTAGCTTAGGGGGAAAAAACACCGGGGAGCTGTTTTTT. Translating it yields CASRLVSLGGKNTGELFF. The V and J genes are TRBV12-2 and TRBJ2-2; the D call TRBD1 from the table was never checked on the DNA. TRBV12-2 corresponds to a pseudogene. This CDR3 comprises 18 residues.